The entry that follows covers one T cell receptor beta chain sequence. The data belong to a study of control samples from healthy donors and cancer patients. The CDR3 loop spans 13 amino acids. Germline CDR1 is KGHSH and CDR2 is LQKENI. With 3 bases removed from V and 5 bases from J, the gap between germline ends came to 7 bases. Data came from immunoSEQ multiplex PCR; TCRdb stores just in-frame clones and leaves some out. The data hold some 87,000 clones, with 90% to 95% observed a single time. The rearrangement joins TRBV18 to TRBJ2-2; unclear D gene. The sequencing input was blood. This TCR was recovered from a man aged 25 to 40 in good health. Here the CDR3 DNA reads TGTGCCAGCTCACCCCTTCCAACCGGGGAGCTGTTTTTT. Amino acid sequence: CASSPLPTGELFF.